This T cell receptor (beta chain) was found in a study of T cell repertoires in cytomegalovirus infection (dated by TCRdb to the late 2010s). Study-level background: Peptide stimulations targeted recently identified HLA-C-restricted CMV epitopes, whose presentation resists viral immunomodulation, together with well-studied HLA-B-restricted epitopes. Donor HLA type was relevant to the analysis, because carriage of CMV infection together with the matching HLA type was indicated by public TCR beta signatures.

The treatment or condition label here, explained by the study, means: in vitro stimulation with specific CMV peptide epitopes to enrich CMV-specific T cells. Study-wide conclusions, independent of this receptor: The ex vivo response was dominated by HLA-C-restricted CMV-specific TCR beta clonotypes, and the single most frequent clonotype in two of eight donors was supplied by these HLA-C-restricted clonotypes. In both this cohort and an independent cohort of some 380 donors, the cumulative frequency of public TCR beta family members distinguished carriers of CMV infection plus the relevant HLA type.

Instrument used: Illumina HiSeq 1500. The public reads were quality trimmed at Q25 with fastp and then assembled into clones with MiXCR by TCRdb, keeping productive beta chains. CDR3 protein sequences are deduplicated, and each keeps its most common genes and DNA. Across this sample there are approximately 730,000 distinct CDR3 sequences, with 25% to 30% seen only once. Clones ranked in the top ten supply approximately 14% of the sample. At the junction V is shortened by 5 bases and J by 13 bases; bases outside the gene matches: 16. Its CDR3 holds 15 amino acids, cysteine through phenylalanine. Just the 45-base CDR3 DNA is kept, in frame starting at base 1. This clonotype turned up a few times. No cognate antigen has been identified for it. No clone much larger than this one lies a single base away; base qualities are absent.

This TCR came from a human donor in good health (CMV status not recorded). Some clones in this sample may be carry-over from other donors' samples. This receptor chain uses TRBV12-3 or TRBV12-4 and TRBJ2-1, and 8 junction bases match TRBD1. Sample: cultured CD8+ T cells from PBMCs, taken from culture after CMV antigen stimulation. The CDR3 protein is CASSLWTGSNSDQFF. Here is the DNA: TGTGCCAGCAGTCTGTGGACAGGGAGCAATTCCGATCAGTTCTTC.